These 12 T cell receptor beta chains share one sample of origin, sequenced in a study of blood T cell repertoires in COVID-19. The data were produced by immunoSEQ multiplex PCR, yet TCRdb's version contains in-frame clones alone and is incomplete. This table has some 190,000 clones, around 89% appearing once. Sequenced input: peripheral blood. The receptors were sampled from a human donor in a cohort sampled during active COVID-19.

This chain uses TRBV5-1 with TRBJ2-1; 10 nucleotides agree with TRBD2. CDR1 is SGHRS, CDR2 YFSETQ, per germline. V was clipped by 0 bases and J by 7 bases; unmatched bases: 4. This CDR3 comprises 15 residues. CDR3 DNA sequence: TGCGCCAGCAGCTTGGCTAGCGGGAGTGAAAATGAGCAGTTCTTC. As protein: CASSLASGSENEQFF.

This sequence joins TRBV5-8 and TRBJ2-4; 7 bases are shared with TRBD1. This CDR3 contains 17 residues. The J segment lost 6 bases and the V segment lost 1 base, leaving 13 bases of the junction unmatched. CDR1 is SGHTS, CDR2 YDEGEE, per germline. CDR3: CASSLILGGPAGNIQYF. CDR3 nucleotide sequence: TGTGCCAGCAGCTTGATCCTAGGGGGCCCCGCGGGAAACATTCAGTACTTC.

This clone was seen a few times. This chain joins TRBV27 and TRBJ2-1, with 10 bases lining up with TRBD2. Germline-derived CDR1 and CDR2 are MNHEY and SMNVEV (reference sequence). The CDR3 is made up of 16 amino acids. V trimming: 3 bases; J trimming: 7 bases; junction bases outside the gene matches: 9. The CDR3 loop reads CASSLGAGGVLNEQFF. CDR3 nucleotide sequence: TGTGCCAGCAGTTTGGGAGCGGGAGGGGTTTTAAATGAGCAGTTCTTC.

The rearrangement joins TRBV12-3 or TRBV12-4 to TRBJ2-1; D remains ambiguous. The CDR3 contains 11 residues. Trimming removed 4 bases at V and 7 bases at J, with 5 bases between. CDR3 loop: CASSYSNEQFF. CDR3 in DNA: TGTGCCAGCAGTTACTCAAATGAGCAGTTCTTC.

The chain joins TRBV9 to TRBJ1-2; D gene uncertain. This CDR3 comprises 12 residues. Trimming shortened V by 4 bases and J by 3 bases, and 7 bases separated the two germline ends. CDR1 SGDLS and CDR2 YYNGEE come from the germline V gene. The CDR3 loop is CASSSADYGYTF. The CDR3 nucleotides read TGTGCCAGCAGCTCCGCAGACTATGGCTACACCTTC.

J is TRBJ2-1 and V is TRBV7-2; D is ambiguous. CDR1 is SGHTA, CDR2 FQGNSA, per germline. Trimming took 6 bases from V and 3 from J, leaving 6 bases between them. The CDR3 covers 12 residues. The CDR3 DNA follows: TGTGCCAGCAGTTGGCACTACAATGAGCAGTTCTTC. Translating it yields CASSWHYNEQFF.

This clone was detected only once. The V call is TRBV3-1 (or the pseudogene TRBV3-2), the J call TRBJ1-4, with unresolved D. The V end lost 0 bases, the J end lost 3 bases, and 20 bases lay between the germline ends. The CDR3 is made up of 19 amino acids. The germline V gene encodes CDR1 LGHDT and CDR2 YNNKEL (reference sequence). This CDR3 reads CASSQEEGKILGANEKLFF. DNA of the CDR3: TGTGCCAGCAGCCAAGAAGAGGGTAAAATTTTAGGAGCTAATGAAAAACTGTTTTTT.

The rearrangement joins TRBV5-6 to TRBJ1-2; 7 nucleotides align to TRBD1. V was pared by 4 bases and J by 5 bases, with 5 bases of the junction left unmatched. CDR3 length equals 13 residues. In germline, CDR1 is SGHDT, CDR2 YYEEEE. The CDR3 sequence: CASSVSQGYGYTF. CDR3 bases: TGTGCCAGCAGCGTATCACAGGGGTATGGCTACACCTTC.

This chain links TRBV4-1 with TRBJ1-2; TRBD1 is a possible D gene (6 bases). This CDR3 spans 16 amino acids. Trimming left V 1 base short and J 4 bases short, with 16 bases between. CDR1 and CDR2 from the germline V gene are MGHRA and YSYEKL. CDR3 in amino acids: CASSQGIVGAGYGYTF. DNA of the CDR3: TGCGCCAGCAGCCAAGGAATAGTGGGGGCAGGCTATGGCTACACCTTC.

The rearrangement joins TRBV28 to TRBJ2-3; D possibly corresponds to TRBD2 (6 bases). V lost 6 bases and J lost 5, with 15 bases in between. Germline V gene sequence: CDR1 MDHEN, CDR2 SYDVKM. The CDR3 loop spans 14 amino acids. The CDR3 nucleotides are TGTGCCAGCAGGGATGGAGGGCCGATAGATACGCAGTATTTT. Its translation is CASRDGGPIDTQYF.

The chain joins TRBV5-4 to TRBJ1-2, with D tentatively TRBD1 (6 bases). The V and J ends lost 1 base and 4 bases respectively, with 17 bases between them. The CDR3 totals 16 residues. The germline V gene has CDR1 SGHNT and CDR2 YYREEE (reference sequence). The CDR3 nucleotides are TGTGCCAGCAGCTTGAAAGGGGGTCGGCAGAGCTATGGCTACACCTTC. Protein sequence: CASSLKGGRQSYGYTF.

About this clone: At the DNA level, this CDR3 is encoded by other sequences in the same sample as well. This rearrangement joins TRBV19 to TRBJ2-7, with 11 bases fitting TRBD1. Germline CDR1 LNHDA, CDR2 SQIVND (reference sequence). The CDR3 is made up of 13 amino acids. Trimming cost V 6 bases and J 3 bases; bases outside gene matches: 1. CDR3: CASSGTGGYEQYF. CDR3 DNA sequence: TGTGCCAGTAGCGGGACAGGGGGCTACGAGCAGTACTTC.